This TCR beta chain came from a study of cytomegalovirus exposure and HLA in healthy donors. With 3 bases clipped from V and 8 bases from J, the junction kept 7 bases outside the gene matches. The CDR3 spans 13 residues. From germline, CDR1 is SGHRS and CDR2 YFSETQ. The PCR used 60 Vbeta and 13 Jbeta primers. Assay used: immunoSEQ multiplex PCR; TCRdb lists only in-frame clones, some missing. Among some 210,000 clones listed, roughly 73% were seen once. This clonotype was obtained from a woman between 25 and 40 years old in good health and CMV-seropositive. Sample: PBMCs. The J gene is TRBJ1-2, the V gene TRBV5-1; 7 nucleotides match TRBD1. The CDR3 spells CASSSGQAGGYTF. The CDR3 DNA follows: TGCGCCAGCAGCTCCGGACAGGCGGGAGGCTACACCTTC.